The 13 T cell receptor beta chains reported below all come from one sample, sequenced in a study of CD8+ T cells in alopecia areata. Extraction and reverse transcription of RNA yielded cDNA as the sequencing template. Only in-frame clones appear in the TCRdb table, and some are missing; sequencing was by immunoSEQ multiplex PCR. In the table there are about 220,000 clones, about 58% of which are singletons. Treatment defined: oral pan-JAK inhibitor, 5-10 mg twice daily. Sequencing used CD4+ T cells sorted from blood, obtained at week 4, from a patient treated with tofacitinib. These receptors came from a human donor with alopecia areata.

This chain connects TRBV7-2 to TRBJ2-3, with 10 positions matching TRBD2. V lost 5 bases to trimming and J lost 2 bases; unmatched junction nucleotides: 7. Germline V CDR1 and CDR2: SGHTA, FQGNSA. The CDR3 runs to 16 residues. CDR3 DNA: TGTGCCAGCAGCACCCACAGCGGGGGGGCCACAGATACGCAGTATTTT. Translation gives CASSTHSGGATDTQYF.

This chain joins TRBV29-1 and TRBJ1-2, with 8 nucleotides matching TRBD1. CDR3 length: 15 residues. Germline values: CDR1 SQVTM, CDR2 ANQGSEA. V lost 6 bases and J lost 0; bases outside the gene matches: 9. The CDR3 spells CSVTSRGLANYGYTF. CDR3 coding DNA: TGCAGCGTGACCTCCAGGGGGCTTGCTAACTATGGCTACACCTTC.

This clone showed up just a few times. The chain joins TRBV4-3 to TRBJ2-1; maybe TRBD1 (6 bases). Deletions cut 3 bases from V and 0 bases from J, with 9 bases between. This CDR3 spans 15 amino acids. Germline CDR1 reads LGHNA; CDR2 reads YSLEER. CDR3 region: CASSQRGGSYNEQFF. The DNA of the CDR3 is TGCGCCAGCAGCCAGCGAGGGGGCTCCTACAATGAGCAGTTCTTC.

V usage is TRBV19 and J usage is TRBJ2-5; D uncertain. Germline CDR1 LNHDA, CDR2 SQIVND (reference sequence). This CDR3 is 14 amino acids long. Trimming stripped 3 bases from V and 5 bases from J, with 13 bases between. CDR3 DNA sequence: TGTGCCAGTAGTATCGGGCGGCTGGAGGAGACCCAGTACTTC. It translates to CASSIGRLEETQYF.

The rearrangement uses TRBV30 and TRBJ2-1; 10 bases match TRBD2. The CDR3 totals 14 residues. CDR1 and CDR2 from the germline V gene are GTSNPN and SVGIG (reference sequence). J gave up 8 bases and V 2 bases, and 6 bases lay outside the gene matches. CDR3 region: CAWSRSGGYDEQFF. In DNA form, the CDR3 reads TGTGCCTGGAGTCGTAGCGGGGGGTATGATGAGCAGTTCTTC.

V usage is TRBV15 and J usage is TRBJ2-5; 9 nucleotides match TRBD2. J was trimmed by 5 bases and V by 3 bases; bases with no gene match: 7. CDR1 and CDR2 (germline): LNHNV, YYDKDF (reference sequence). The CDR3 length is 15 residues. The CDR3 nucleotides read TGTGCCACCAGCAGCGTAGCGGGGGCCCAGGAGACCCAGTACTTC. The encoded protein is CATSSVAGAQETQYF.

CDR3 protein: CASSFIEGPTDTQYF. The CDR3 DNA sequence: TGTGCCAGCAGCTTTATCGAGGGACCCACAGATACGCAGTATTTT. The chain links TRBV5-6 to TRBJ2-3; TRBD1 or TRBD2 may be the D gene (5 bases each). Trimming pared 2 bases from V and 2 bases from J, leaving 12 bases between. The CDR3 runs 15 residues. Germline-derived CDR1 and CDR2 are SGHDT and YYEEEE.

This sequence joins TRBV4-3 and TRBJ2-3, with D tentatively TRBD2 (6 bases). This CDR3 has 18 residues. Trimming took off 1 base at V and 3 bases at J, with 20 bases between the two ends. Germline loops: CDR1 LGHNA, CDR2 YSLEER. The CDR3 loop reads CASSQGAVGGIRTDTQYF. The CDR3, as DNA: TGCGCCAGCAGCCAAGGCGCCGTCGGGGGAATTAGAACAGATACGCAGTATTTT.

This CDR3 reads CSVQAGQATEAFF. CDR3 in DNA: TGCAGCGTTCAGGCTGGGCAGGCTACTGAAGCTTTCTTT. The J gene is TRBJ1-1, the V gene TRBV29-1; D is unclear. This CDR3 comprises 13 residues. The germline V gene has CDR1 SQVTM and CDR2 ANQGSEA. V lost 5 bases, J lost 5 bases, and 15 bases lay in between.

This clone was seen a few times. This chain uses TRBV7-2 with TRBJ1-5; the match to TRBD1 covers 7 bases. CDR1 and CDR2 (germline): SGHTA, FQGNSA. This CDR3 spans 15 amino acids. Unmatched junction bases numbered 5, after V lost 5 bases and J lost 1 base. Written as DNA, the CDR3 is TGTGCCAGCAGCCGGTGGACAGGAAGCAATCAGCCCCAGCATTTT. Protein: CASSRWTGSNQPQHF.

The chain carries TRBV5-1 and TRBJ1-5; D is unclear. CDR3 size: 13 residues. CDR1 is SGHRS, CDR2 YFSETQ, per germline. V lost 3 bases, J lost 4 bases, and 8 bases lay in between. The chain's CDR3 is CASSSRENQPQHF. The CDR3 nucleotides read TGCGCCAGCAGCTCGAGAGAGAATCAGCCCCAGCATTTT.

The V and J genes are TRBV29-1 and TRBJ2-2; 12 bases fit TRBD1. This CDR3 spans 15 amino acids. Per germline, CDR1 SQVTM and CDR2 ANQGSEA. J lost 7 bases, V lost 7 bases, and 10 bases had no gene match. CDR3 residues: CSARDRGLRGGELFF. In DNA form, the CDR3 reads TGCAGCGCCCGGGACAGGGGGCTACGTGGCGGGGAGCTGTTTTTT.

The rearrangement joins TRBV6-1 to TRBJ2-3, with TRBD2 identical over 7 bases. The V gene's germline CDR1 is MNHNS and CDR2 SASEGT. Unmatched junction bases numbered 0, after V lost 8 bases and J lost 1 base. This CDR3 contains 12 residues. CDR3 region: CASGRGTDTQYF. The CDR3 nucleotides read TGTGCCAGCGGGAGGGGCACAGATACGCAGTATTTT.